This T cell receptor (beta chain) came from a study of blood T cell repertoires in COVID-19 (dated by TCRdb to 2019 to 2021). With respect to the entire study: Samples from collaborators originated in the United States, Italy and Spain and spanned both the acute and convalescent phases of COVID-19. The material from the prospective study consisted of cDNA or gDNA derived from T cells, B-cell-depleted T cells, or PBMCs. The dataset comprised deeply sampled blood TCRbeta repertoires from subjects exposed to, actively infected with, or recovered from COVID-19. The repertoires were released in a freely available public database intended as a resource for research on the immune response to SARS-CoV-2. Samples were obtained from the ongoing ImmuneRACE study (first 160 participants) and from 1,254 subjects provided by 6 global collaborators. The sample metadata nearly always contained a de-identified subject ID, COVID-19 status, age in years and sex. HLA class I and class II types, where available, came from metadata supplied by the sample provider rather than from assay-based typing.

A note on this clone: Its antigen specificity is not known. There are no base qualities to consult, and no much larger clone falls within one base.

V is trimmed back by 5 bases and J by 3 bases, and the junction contains 4 bases that no gene match accounts for. Sequences SNHLY (CDR1) and FYNNEI (CDR2) are obtained from the germline V gene. Including cysteine and phenylalanine, the CDR3 has 14 amino acids. The read is trimmed to its CDR3 DNA, 42 bases read in frame from base 1. TCRbeta CDR3 regions were amplified from genomic DNA by means of the immunoSEQ Assay, a bias-controlled multiplex PCR. The source study handled its data this way. The number of nucleated cells in each sample was estimated by amplification of reference gene primers within the assay. To quantify the absolute abundance of each unique TCRbeta CDR3 rearrangement, sequence reads were collapsed and filtered. For each sample, productive Simpson clonality was calculated by taking the square root of Simpson's diversity index across productive rearrangements. The source is immuneACCESS, and TCRdb retained only in-frame sequences with V and J called. Part of the clones is not carried over; for the studies checked, unresolved V genes explain less than half of this, and the remainder is unexplained. For V, J and clone size, that table is used; D and trimming come from the DNA. The sample table lists about 270,000 clones, roughly 90% of them with a count of one. Of the sample, under 3.5% is held by the ten largest clones.

In the prospective study, participants were roughly 18 to 100 years old, resided in about two dozen geographic areas of the United States, and were enrolled through a virtual design. To assign participants to cohorts, the prospective study relied on clinical history that participants themselves reported in a screening survey and a study questionnaire. For ImmuneRACE Cohort 3, a participant was defined as recovered based on two consecutive negative NP/OP PCR tests, clearance by a healthcare professional, or resolution of symptoms. Each participant in the prospective study had whole blood, serum and a nasopharyngeal or oropharyngeal swab collected by mobile phlebotomists. Additional blood draws and questionnaires over an approximately two-month period could optionally be provided by prospective study participants. Before DNA extraction, prospective study blood samples were shipped either frozen or at room temperature.

Points the paper makes about the study in general: Clinical and demographic metadata were provided uncurated, with the amount varying by source and participant.

The TCR originated in a woman aged 50 to 60 who had recovered from COVID-19. Recombination linked TRBV2 to TRBJ2-3, with TRBD1 identical over 8 junction bases. Material: PBMCs or T cells enriched from blood (not recorded which). This receptor has the CDR3 CASSLTGGTDTQYF. The nucleotide sequence reads TGTGCCAGCAGTCTAACAGGGGGAACAGATACGCAGTATTTT.